The rows below give T cell receptor beta chains drawn from one sample of a study of T cell responses to AZD1222 COVID-19 vaccine. Produced via immunoSEQ multiplex PCR; TCRdb's table is partial and in-frame only. This table holds 120,000 to 150,000 clones, 70% to 90% found once. Material: peripheral blood, obtained on day 0 of AZD1222 vaccination. The receptors derive from an adult in good health. The CDR3 runs from the conserved cysteine through the conserved F or W. The D gene is left open where the match is weak. For some rows the clone size is stated as once, few or many, or as a class when expanded; others skip it.

>TRBV5-8|TRBD1|once|TRBJ1-5
CASSNYRGGSQPQHF
TGTGCCAGCAGTAACTACAGGGGAGGGAGTCAGCCCCAGCATTTT
>TRBV5-4|NA|NA|TRBJ1-1
CASSLEAQGVSEAFF
TGTGCCAGCAGCTTGGAAGCCCAGGGAGTTTCTGAAGCTTTCTTT
>TRBV7-2|NA|NA|TRBJ2-1
CASSSPRDLGGGGYNEQFF
TGTGCCAGCAGCTCACCCCGCGATCTAGGGGGGGGAGGTTACAATGAGCAGTTCTTC
>TRBV18|TRBD2|NA|TRBJ2-7
CASSGLAAYEQYF
TGTGCCAGCTCAGGACTAGCAGCCTACGAGCAGTACTTC
>TRBV5-4|TRBD2|NA|TRBJ2-7
CASSGTGLVGEQYF
TGTGCCAGCAGCGGAACCGGACTAGTCGGCGAGCAGTACTTC
>TRBV7-9|NA|NA|TRBJ1-6
CASSPSPGVGNSPLHF
TGTGCCAGCAGTCCCTCCCCAGGGGTAGGGAATTCACCCCTCCACTTT
>TRBV5-5|NA|NA|TRBJ1-5
CASSFQGYNQPQHF
TGTGCCAGCAGCTTCCAGGGGTACAATCAGCCCCAGCATTTT
>TRBV11-3|NA|NA|TRBJ2-3
CASSLKRSPRDTQYF
TGTGCCAGCAGCTTAAAACGGAGCCCCCGTGATACGCAGTATTTT
>TRBV6-1|TRBD1|NA|TRBJ2-5
CASSDTRQGAIRETQYF
TGTGCCAGCAGTGATACCCGACAGGGGGCGATTCGAGAGACCCAGTACTTC
>TRBV9|TRBD1|NA|TRBJ1-3
CASSVRSDRVTGNTIYF
TGTGCCAGCAGCGTAAGGTCGGACAGGGTCACTGGAAACACCATATATTTT
>TRBV7-9|NA|NA|TRBJ1-1
CASSSGQSPEAFF
TGTGCCAGCAGCTCCGGACAGAGCCCCGAAGCTTTCTTT
>TRBV12-5|NA|NA|TRBJ2-5
CASGLGSTPAAETQYF
TGTGCTAGTGGTTTGGGATCGACACCAGCGGCAGAGACCCAGTACTTC
>TRBV27|TRBD1|NA|TRBJ2-7
CASSLSAGGYEQYF
TGTGCCAGCAGTTTATCCGCAGGGGGCTACGAGCAGTACTTC
>TRBV19|NA|NA|TRBJ1-4
CASRGRGGATNEKLFF
TGTGCCAGTAGGGGCCGAGGGGGTGCAACTAATGAAAAACTGTTTTTT
>TRBV7-9|TRBD1|NA|TRBJ1-2
CASSLGTGEGYGYTF
TGTGCCAGCAGCCTGGGGACAGGGGAGGGGTATGGCTACACCTTC
>TRBV27|TRBD2|NA|TRBJ2-1
CASALGGGIWNEQFF
TGTGCCAGCGCGTTGGGGGGGGGTATATGGAATGAGCAGTTCTTC
>TRBV3-1/TRBV3-2|NA|NA|TRBJ1-2
CASSQTDFRFF
TGTGCCAGCAGCCAGACGGATTTCCGCTTCTTC
>TRBV7-9|TRBD1|NA|TRBJ2-7
CASSLPSEGQGGYEQYF
TGTGCCAGCAGCTTACCTAGTGAGGGACAGGGAGGGTACGAGCAGTACTTC
>TRBV19|TRBD1|NA|TRBJ1-2
CASRLDRGPNYGYTF
TGTGCCAGTAGGCTGGACAGGGGGCCAAACTATGGCTACACCTTC
>TRBV2|NA|once|TRBJ2-2
CASSSEGELFF
TGTGCCAGCAGTTCGGAGGGGGAGCTGTTTTTT
>TRBV21-1|NA|NA|TRBJ1-2
CASSEVPRGVYGYTF
TGTGCCAGCAGCGAGGTCCCCAGGGGAGTCTATGGCTACACCTTC
>TRBV4-2|NA|NA|TRBJ2-2
CASSQGGAHTGELFF
TGTGCCAGCAGCCAAGGGGGAGCTCACACCGGGGAGCTGTTTTTT
>TRBV5-1|TRBD2|NA|TRBJ2-3
CASSHIGGGRVADTQYF
TGCGCCAGCAGCCACATAGGCGGCGGGAGAGTGGCAGATACGCAGTATTTT
>TRBV3-1/TRBV3-2|NA|NA|TRBJ2-2
CASSQRIQRTNTGELFF
TGTGCCAGCAGCCAACGGATCCAGCGGACGAACACCGGGGAGCTGTTTTTT
>TRBV7-6|TRBD2|medium-sized|TRBJ2-3
CASSYPERDLTDTQYF
TGTGCCAGCAGCTATCCCGAGCGGGACCTCACAGATACGCAGTATTTT
>TRBV29-1|NA|NA|TRBJ1-1
CSVEPGFNTEAFF
TGCAGCGTTGAACCGGGGTTTAACACTGAAGCTTTCTTT
>TRBV3-1/TRBV3-2|TRBD1|NA|TRBJ1-2
CASSQVRTGTDGYTF
TGTGCCAGCAGCCAAGTCCGGACAGGGACGGATGGCTACACCTTC
>TRBV12-3/TRBV12-4|TRBD1|once|TRBJ2-7
CASSRQGYEQYF
TGTGCCAGCAGCCGACAGGGCTACGAGCAGTACTTC
>TRBV19|NA|NA|TRBJ1-1
CASSKGLNTEAFF
TGTGCCAGTAGTAAGGGATTGAACACTGAAGCTTTCTTT
>TRBV12-3/TRBV12-4|NA|NA|TRBJ1-1
CASTHLMGGEAFF
TGTGCCAGCACTCACCTTATGGGGGGTGAAGCTTTCTTT
>TRBV4-1|TRBD1|NA|TRBJ2-7
CASSQTTGSRQYF
TGCGCCAGCAGCCAGACGACAGGGAGTAGGCAGTACTTC
>TRBV5-6|TRBD1|once|TRBJ2-1
CASSTGQGANEQFF
TGTGCCAGCAGCACCGGACAGGGGGCTAATGAGCAGTTCTTC
>TRBV2|TRBD1|once|TRBJ1-2
CASSEVSTGPGYGYTF
TGTGCCAGCAGTGAAGTCTCGACAGGGCCGGGCTATGGCTACACCTTC
>TRBV18|NA|once|TRBJ1-2
CASSPLRNYGYTF
TGTGCCAGCTCACCCCTTCGCAACTATGGCTACACCTTC
>TRBV28|NA|NA|TRBJ2-7
CASCDFSYEQYF
TGTGCCAGCTGTGACTTTTCCTACGAGCAGTACTTC
>TRBV4-1|TRBD1|NA|TRBJ1-2
CASRPNVGTGSYGYTF
TGCGCCAGCCGCCCTAATGTTGGGACAGGGTCCTATGGCTACACCTTC
>TRBV2|NA|NA|TRBJ1-5
CASSDLTDLSYSNQPQHF
TGTGCCAGCAGTGACCTTACAGACCTTTCGTATAGCAATCAGCCCCAGCATTTT
>TRBV2|NA|NA|TRBJ1-2
CASSTARDNYGYTF
TGTGCCAGCAGCACCGCCCGGGATAACTATGGCTACACCTTC
>TRBV9|NA|NA|TRBJ1-1
CASSVDTGYTEAFF
TGTGCCAGCAGCGTAGATACAGGCTACACTGAAGCTTTCTTT
>TRBV13|NA|NA|TRBJ2-1
CASSLLAAVYNEQFF
TGTGCCAGCAGCTTGTTAGCGGCAGTATACAATGAGCAGTTCTTC
>TRBV7-6|NA|few|TRBJ1-3
CASSHEGPSGNTIYF
TGTGCCAGCAGTCACGAGGGGCCCTCTGGAAACACCATATATTTT
>TRBV5-1|TRBD2|NA|TRBJ2-7
CASSLEWGGSEQYF
TGCGCCAGCAGCTTGGAATGGGGGGGATCCGAGCAGTACTTC
>TRBV28|NA|NA|TRBJ1-2
CATGGGAGYGYTF
TGTGCCACCGGGGGGGGCGCGGGTTATGGCTACACCTTC
>TRBV9|NA|NA|TRBJ2-2
CASSVVPSAKFRGTGELFF
TGTGCCAGCAGCGTAGTACCTAGCGCCAAGTTTCGGGGCACCGGGGAGCTGTTTTTT
>TRBV7-2|NA|NA|TRBJ2-3
CASSLLFGRLSADTQYF
TGTGCCAGCAGCTTACTCTTCGGGCGTTTGAGCGCAGATACGCAGTATTTT
>TRBV2|TRBD2|NA|TRBJ2-1
CASSDGGLGKRRNYNEQFF
TGTGCCAGCAGTGATGGGGGACTAGGAAAACGAAGAAACTACAATGAGCAGTTCTTC
>TRBV7-6|NA|NA|TRBJ2-7
CASSLENGGTYEQYF
TGTGCCAGCAGCTTAGAAAACGGGGGCACCTACGAGCAGTACTTC
>TRBV19|NA|NA|TRBJ1-2
CASKENYGYTF
TGTGCCAGTAAGGAGAACTATGGCTACACCTTC
>TRBV12-3/TRBV12-4|TRBD2|NA|TRBJ2-1
CASTPTSSEQFF
TGTGCCAGCACCCCGACTAGCTCCGAGCAGTTCTTC